This TCR beta chain was recovered during a study of beta chain features in type 1 diabetes. Whole-study findings and limits: Patients with Type 1 diabetes showed moderately but significantly shorter TCRB CDR3s in all four CD4+ subsets. Individuals with type 1 diabetes displayed fewer insertions and more deletions at VDJ junctions. Because the template was cDNA, high-expressing cells might be over-represented.

The investigators reverse transcribed all of the isolated RNA, so they sequenced expressed TCRB transcripts. An average of approximately 3.6 million reads was obtained for naive, central memory and regulatory T cell samples. This table comes from immunoSEQ multiplex PCR, and its TCRdb copy is limited to in-frame clones, with some not included. The sample has about 660,000 clones, about 14% seen once. Sorted CD4+ subsets: naive, central memory, regulatory, stem cell-like memory (CD45RO/CCR7/CD25/CD127/CD95/CD27 panel). Remarks on this clone: Antigen specificity is unknown.

CDR1 is SQVTM and CDR2 is ANQGSEA in the germline V gene. This CDR3 contains 11 residues. Trimming left V 5 bases short and J 1 base short, with 5 bases between. The J gene is TRBJ1-1, the V gene TRBV29-1; D gene uncertain. Sequencing was carried out using naive CD4+ T cells from blood. The TCR was taken from a man younger than 35 with type 1 diabetes. The CDR3 loop reads CSVYRNTEAFF. The CDR3 DNA is TGCAGCGTTTACAGGAACACTGAAGCTTTCTTT.